This TCR beta chain stems from a study of long-term antiretroviral therapy in people with HIV (dated by TCRdb to between 2021 and 2024). Turning to the overall study: Collection of the earliest samples took place about a decade ahead of the 2015 WHO recommendation for immediate ART, at a time when ART was typically delayed until CD4 counts fell. A retrospective serial study tested whether changes in peripheral blood TRB repertoire composition and diversity were associated with ART initiation and durable HIV suppression. A total of 192 cryopreserved PBMC samples were contributed to the cohort by 30 adults with confirmed HIV infection, with samples collected serially over a mean of about 6 years (range 1-12). Among the 30 or so participants with HIV, approximately 10 were female. No cross-contamination during QIAcube processing was shown when test extractions of a monoclonal T-cell line were performed alongside around 30 polyclonal samples.

Inclusion was restricted to participants for whom at least one PBMC sample before ART initiation and at least two post-ART samples were available. All participants with HIV were treated in the United States of America. Before DNA extraction, cryopreserved samples of roughly 0.85-10 million PBMC were thawed and washed. At the time of the earliest PBMC sample for each participant with HIV, ages ranged from 23 to 54 years. PBMC samples from each participant spanned 1-4 timepoints before ART initiation and 2-8 timepoints after ART initiation, with a median of 7 samples. For every participant, serial HIV viral load, CD4+ T-cell count, ART history and demographic data were obtained. A Qiagen kit on a QIAcube was used to extract genomic DNA from unsorted PBMC, with samples processed in batches of 12. Note on this clone: There is no known antigen for this receptor. Per-nucleotide qualities are absent, and no much larger clonotype sits a single base away.

What the work shows at the level of the full study, not this receptor alone: Compared with controls, HIV repertoires had narrower CDR3 length ranges, and the network structure pointed to an antigen-experienced repertoire that shifted only slightly toward naive after ART. Because pre-ART samples had limited cell numbers, profiling was done on unsorted PBMC rather than on sorted CD4+ and CD8+ T cells. The samples span the years 2004 to 2017, and the ART regimens used at that time may not be as effective as current regimens. Inferences about post-ART repertoire changes were limited because no data were available on ART adherence, viral resistance or therapy changes. Owing to limited PBMC availability, only the TCR beta chain was sequenced, without alpha chain pairing. ART initiation was associated with a significant increase in TRB diversity, but diversity stayed significantly below transplant donor controls even after long-term ART. Expanded TRB clones identified before ART initiation dominated the repertoire at all time points, although this dominance fluctuated and declined in many PLHIV after ART.

The immunoSEQ hsTCRB v3.0 assay was used at survey level resolution to sequence the TRB variable region. TRB sequencing targeted a depth of about 40,000-50,000 T-cell genomes per sample. An Illumina MiSeq with a v3 150-cycle kit was used to sequence the pooled TRB libraries. The authors' analysis ran thus. Repertoire analysis ran in R within a reproducible Nextflow workflow covering QC, data transformation and analysis. LymphoSeq2, an R package for AIRR-Seq data exploration, was used to implement custom analyses. A handful of samples that produced fewer than 5000 total TRB sequences were removed, so 150 to 200 HIV repertoires were analyzed. Of the approximately 190 retained HIV repertoires, under 65 were collected before and 120 to 130 after ART initiation. Repertoires were downsampled to 5000 TRB nucleotide sequences, with summary statistics averaged over 100 downsampling iterations. The analysis kept only TRB sequences whose CDR3 regions were at least seven amino acids long. Two measures captured diversity: a Shannon entropy-derived clonality score and the Gini coefficient. In repertoire networks, the top 5000 CDR3 amino acid sequences were linked whenever an edit distance of one separated two sequences. GLIPH2 predicted antigen specificity groups and MHC restriction for TRB CDR3 amino acid sequences. To flag known CMV, EBV, HIV or tissue antigen associations, CDR3 amino acid sequences were matched against VDJdb and McPAS-TCR. Pre-ART, post-ART and control groups were compared with Wilcoxon signed-rank tests and Holm-Bonferroni correction. Sourced from immuneACCESS, this table was stored by TCRdb with only in-frame sequences that have V and J called. A share of the clones is absent; for the studies checked, an unresolved V gene accounts for under half, and the remainder has no known explanation. The DNA gave D and trimming, while V, J and clone size come from that table. The sample profile shows fewer than 25,000 clones; 87% of them were found once. The leading ten clones occupy about 8.5% of the sample.

V is trimmed back by 4 bases and J by 4 bases, and the junction contains 7 bases that no gene match accounts for. The germline V gene encodes CDR1 LGHNT and CDR2 FRNRAP. Its CDR3 holds 15 amino acids, cysteine through phenylalanine. Of all the DNA, just the CDR3 is kept, 45 bases in frame from base 1. Recombination linked TRBV12-5 to TRBJ1-5, with 7 central nucleotides matching TRBD1. Sequencing was performed on unsorted PBMCs, taken 1.8 years before starting antiretroviral therapy. The TCR originated in a man aged 50 or older with HIV. Here is the DNA: TGTGCTAGTGGTTCGGTACAGGGGAAGAATCAGCCCCAGCATTTT. It translates to CASGSVQGKNQPQHF. Joined to the reference TRBV12-5 and TRBJ1-5 proteins, this CDR3 gives the full variable domain: DARVTQTPRHKVTEMGQEVTMRCQPILGHNTVFWYRQTMMQGLELLAYFRNRAPLDDSGMPKDRFSAEMPDATLATLKIQPSEPRDSAVYFCASGSVQGKNQPQHFGDGTRLSIL.